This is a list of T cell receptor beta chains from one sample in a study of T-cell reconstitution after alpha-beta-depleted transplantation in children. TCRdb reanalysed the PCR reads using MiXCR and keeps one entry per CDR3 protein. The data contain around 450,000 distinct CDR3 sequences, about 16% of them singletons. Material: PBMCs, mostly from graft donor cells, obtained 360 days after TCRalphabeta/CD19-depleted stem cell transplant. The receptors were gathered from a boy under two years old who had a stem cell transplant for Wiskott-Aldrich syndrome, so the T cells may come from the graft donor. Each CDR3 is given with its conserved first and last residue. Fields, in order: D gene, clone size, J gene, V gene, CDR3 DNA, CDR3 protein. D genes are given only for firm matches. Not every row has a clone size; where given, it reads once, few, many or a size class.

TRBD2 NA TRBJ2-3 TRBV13 TGTGCCAGCAGCCTAGAGGGTAGCGGGACGGTAGATACGCAGTATTTT CASSLEGSGTVDTQYF
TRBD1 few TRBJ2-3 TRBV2 TGTGCCAGCAGTGAACCGGGACAGGGGCCAGATACGCAGTATTTT CASSEPGQGPDTQYF
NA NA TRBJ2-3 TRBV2 TGTGCCAGCACCGAGGAGGGAGTGGGCACAGATACGCAGTATTTT CASTEEGVGTDTQYF
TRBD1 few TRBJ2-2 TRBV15 TGTGCCACCAGCAGAGATCGTCCAGGGGGTACCGGGGAGCTGTTTTTT CATSRDRPGGTGELFF
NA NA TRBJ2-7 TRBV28 TGTGCCAGCAGTTTGAGGATTCTCTCCTACGAGCAGTACTTC CASSLRILSYEQYF
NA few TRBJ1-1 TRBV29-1 TGCAGCGTTGGTAGTAACCCACTTGAAGCTTTCTTT CSVGSNPLEAFF
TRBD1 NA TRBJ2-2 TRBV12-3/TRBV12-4 TGTGCCAGCAGTCAAGGACAGGGGCCGAACACCGGGGAGCTGTTTTTT CASSQGQGPNTGELFF
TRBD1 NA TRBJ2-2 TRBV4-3 TGCGCCAGCAGCCAACCCCGGACAGGGTCGGCGAACACCGGGGAGCTGTTTTTT CASSQPRTGSANTGELFF
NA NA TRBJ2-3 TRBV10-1 TGCGCCAGCAGCAGAAGAATAACAGATACGCAGTATTTT CASSRRITDTQYF
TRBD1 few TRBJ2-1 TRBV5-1 TGCGCCAGCAGCCTCCGGGACAGGGGGGAGAATGAGCAGTTCTTC CASSLRDRGENEQFF
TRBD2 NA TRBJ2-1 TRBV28 TGTGCCAGCAGTTTTACGGGAGGGTATGAGCAGTTCTTC CASSFTGGYEQFF
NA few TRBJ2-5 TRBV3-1 TGTGCCAGCAGCCGATTGGGAACGCAAGAGACCCAGTACTTC CASSRLGTQETQYF
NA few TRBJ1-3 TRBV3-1 TGTGCCAGCAGCCACCTAACACAGCTTAGGAGCTCTGGAAACACCATATATTTT CASSHLTQLRSSGNTIYF
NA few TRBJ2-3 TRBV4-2 TGTGCCAGCAGCCAAAAAGGGGAACGGACAGATACGCAGTATTTT CASSQKGERTDTQYF
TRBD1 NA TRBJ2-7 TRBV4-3 TGCGCCAGCAGCCAAGAGGGCAGGGGGCAACACGAGCAGTACTTC CASSQEGRGQHEQYF
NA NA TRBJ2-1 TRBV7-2 TGTGCCAGCCCCCGCGGGGCTAGTACGTTCTTC CASPRGASTFF
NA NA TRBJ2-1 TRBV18 TGTGCCAGCTCACCACCCACTTCCGCCCCCTACAATGAGCAGTTCTTC CASSPPTSAPYNEQFF
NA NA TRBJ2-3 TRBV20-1 TGCAGTGCTAGGTCGGGATCAGATACGCAGTATTTT CSARSGSDTQYF
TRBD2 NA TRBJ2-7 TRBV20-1 TGCAGTGCTAGAGATTGGGGGCTAGCGGGCTCCTACGAGCAGTACTTC CSARDWGLAGSYEQYF
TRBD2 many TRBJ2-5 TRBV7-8 TGTGCCAGCAGCCCGGGACTAGCGGGACGATGGGAGACCCAGTACTTC CASSPGLAGRWETQYF
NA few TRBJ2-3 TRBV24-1 TGTGCCACCAGTGATCCTCCGGGGTCCAGCACAGATACGCAGTATTTT CATSDPPGSSTDTQYF
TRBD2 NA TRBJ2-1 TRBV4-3 TGCGCCAGCAGCCTGGGACTAGCGGGAGGTCCCTCCTACAATGAGCAGTTCTTC CASSLGLAGGPSYNEQFF
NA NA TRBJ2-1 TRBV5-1 TGCGCCAGCAATAGGGGGAGCTACAATGAGCAGTTCTTC CASNRGSYNEQFF
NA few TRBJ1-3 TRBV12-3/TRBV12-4 TGTGCCAGCATCTACGGGGGGATTGGAAACACCATATATTTT CASIYGGIGNTIYF
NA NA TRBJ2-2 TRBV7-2 TGTGCCAGCAGCTTGGGGTCTTTGGGGGAGCTGTTTTTT CASSLGSLGELFF
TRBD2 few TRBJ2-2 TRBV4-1 TGCGCCAGCGGGCCGGCCTCCTTAGCGGGGGGAAGTGGGGAGCTGTTTTTT CASGPASLAGGSGELFF
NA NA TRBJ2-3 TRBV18 TGTGCCAGCTCACAAAACAAGGACCACACAGATACGCAGTATTTT CASSQNKDHTDTQYF
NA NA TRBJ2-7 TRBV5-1 TGCGCCAGCAGCTTGGAAACCTTTAGGGAGCAGTACTTC CASSLETFREQYF
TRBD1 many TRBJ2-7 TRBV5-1 TGCGCCAGCAGCTTGGGGGACAGAAGTTCCTACGAGCAGTACTTC CASSLGDRSSYEQYF
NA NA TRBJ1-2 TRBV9 TGTGCCAGCAGCGGGACAGTATACTATGGCTACACCTTC CASSGTVYYGYTF
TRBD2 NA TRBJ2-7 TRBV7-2 TGTGCCAGCAGCTTAGGACGCGGGAGAGTCAGTTTC CASSLGRGRVSF
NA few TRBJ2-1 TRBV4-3 TGCGCCAGCAGCCTGACTAGGGTTGGAGGCGAGCAGTTCTTC CASSLTRVGGEQFF
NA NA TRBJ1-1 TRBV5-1 TGCGCCAGCAGCTTGGCGGTAACAGCGATGAACACTGAAGCTGTCTTT CASSLAVTAMNTEAVF
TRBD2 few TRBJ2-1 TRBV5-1 TGCGCCAGCAGCTCCTCGCGGGGGAGCTCCTACAATGAGCAGTTCTTC CASSSSRGSSYNEQFF
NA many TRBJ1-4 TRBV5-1 TGCGCCAGCAGCTTGGGACGAGCAAATGAAAAACTGTTTTTT CASSLGRANEKLFF
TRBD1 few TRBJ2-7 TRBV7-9 TGTGCCAGCAGCCTACGCGGAAACAGGGGATCCTACGAGCAGTACTTC CASSLRGNRGSYEQYF
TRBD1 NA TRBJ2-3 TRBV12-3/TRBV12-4 TGTGCCAGCAGCATAGGGGGCCTCTCGACAGATACGCAGTATTTT CASSIGGLSTDTQYF
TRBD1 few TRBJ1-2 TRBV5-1 TGCGCCAGCTCCCTCGACAGGGCGGGATATGGCTACACCTTC CASSLDRAGYGYTF
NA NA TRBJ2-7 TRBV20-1 TGCAGTGCTAGCTACGGGAGAGGGACCTACGAGCAGTACTTC CSASYGRGTYEQYF
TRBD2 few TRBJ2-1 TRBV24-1 TGTGCCACCAGTGATCCACAAGCGGGGGTAGTGAACAATGAGCAGTTCTTC CATSDPQAGVVNNEQFF
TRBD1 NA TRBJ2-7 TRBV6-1 TGTGCCAGCTGGGACAGGAGAGATTACGAGCAGTACTTC CASWDRRDYEQYF
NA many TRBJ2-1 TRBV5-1 TGCGCCAGCGGGTTTGCCGGGACTTACAATGAGCAGTTCTTC CASGFAGTYNEQFF
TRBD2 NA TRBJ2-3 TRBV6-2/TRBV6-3 TGTGCCAGCAGTTACCTGACAGGTCACGGACTAGCGGGGACAGATACGCAGTATTTT CASSYLTGHGLAGTDTQYF
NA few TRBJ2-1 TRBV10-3 TGTGCCATCAGTGAGTCGTCGGCAGCGACCAATGAGCAGTTCTTC CAISESSAATNEQFF
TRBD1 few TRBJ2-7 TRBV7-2 TGTGCCAGCAGCTTGTGGACAGGGTCGGCCTACGAGCAGTACTTC CASSLWTGSAYEQYF
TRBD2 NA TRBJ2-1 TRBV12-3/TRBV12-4 TGTGCCAGCAGTTTTGGCTCACTAGCGAAGTTCTACAATGAGCAGTTCTTC CASSFGSLAKFYNEQFF
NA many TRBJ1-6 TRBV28 TGTGCCAGCAGTCCCTTTGCGGGACGGAATTCACCCCTCCACTTT CASSPFAGRNSPLHF
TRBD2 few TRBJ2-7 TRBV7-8 TGTGCCAGCAGCTTAGTAATTAGCGGGAGTTACGAGCAGTACTTC CASSLVISGSYEQYF
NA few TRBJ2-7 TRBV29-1 TGCAGCGTTTCCCCAGGCACCTCCTACTACGAGCAGTACTTC CSVSPGTSYYEQYF
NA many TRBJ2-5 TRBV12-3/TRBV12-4 TGTGCCAGCAGTTTGTCAGGGAGGGAGACCCAGTACTTC CASSLSGRETQYF
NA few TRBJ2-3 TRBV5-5 TGTGCCAGCAGCTTGGCGGGGAGAGTCACAGATACGCAGTATTTT CASSLAGRVTDTQYF
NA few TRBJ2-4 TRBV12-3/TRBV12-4 TGTGCCAGCAGTTTATATGTTAGGGAGTGGGCAAGGAACATTCAGTACTTC CASSLYVREWARNIQYF
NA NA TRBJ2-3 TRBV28 TGTGCCAGCAGTTTACTTGCCGGCTCTAGCACAGATACGCAGTATTTT CASSLLAGSSTDTQYF
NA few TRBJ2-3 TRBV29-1 TGCAGCGCGGGGATCCGCTTCACAGATACGCAGTATTTT CSAGIRFTDTQYF
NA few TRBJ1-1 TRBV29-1 TGCAGCGTTGAAACAACTTTCTTT CSVETTFF
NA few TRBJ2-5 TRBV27 TGTGCCAGCAGTTCCCCCACCCGGCGGAGGGAGACCCAGTACTTC CASSSPTRRRETQYF